Following are 26 T cell receptor beta chains from one sample sequenced in a study of T cell responses to AZD1222 COVID-19 vaccine. Using immunoSEQ multiplex PCR, the repertoire was profiled, and TCRdb retains in-frame clones only, with some absent. The table has 95,000 to 130,000 clones, 93% seen once. Sequencing used peripheral blood, obtained on day 0 of AZD1222 vaccination. Receptors were obtained from an adult in good health.

The chain joins TRBV29-1 to TRBJ1-1, with D hard to call. V lost 4 bases and J lost 4, with 10 bases in between. The germline gives CDR1 SQVTM, CDR2 ANQGSEA. The CDR3 extends over 12 amino acids. In DNA form, the CDR3 reads TGCAGCGTTGGGGGATTTGGCACTGAAGCTTTCTTT. Translating gives CSVGGFGTEAFF.

The chain employs TRBV6-5 and TRBJ1-2; 9 bases map to TRBD1. The CDR3 extends over 13 amino acids. Germline-derived CDR1 and CDR2 are MNHEY and SVGAGI. J lost 8 bases, V lost 5 bases, and 6 bases had no gene match. The CDR3 sequence: CASSTGTGQGYTF. Here the CDR3 DNA reads TGTGCCAGCAGTACCGGGACAGGGCAAGGCTACACCTTC.

V and J are TRBV12-3 or TRBV12-4 and TRBJ1-2; D call uncertain. The CDR3 extends over 12 amino acids. V gave up 6 bases and J gave up 5 bases, with 10 bases separating them. CDR3 amino acids: CASSLQRYGYTF. The CDR3 DNA is TGTGCCAGCAGCCTCCAGAGGTATGGCTACACCTTC.

The chain couples TRBV28 to TRBJ1-5; no clear D gene. This CDR3 spans 16 amino acids. CDR1 and CDR2 from the germline V gene are MDHEN and SYDVKM. The V end was cut by 5 bases, the J end by 1 base, with 15 bases between. CDR3 coding DNA: TGTGCCAGCAGTCGCTCCTCGGCTGGGAGCAATCAGCCCCAGCATTTT. Translation: CASSRSSAGSNQPQHF.

This chain joins TRBV15 and TRBJ1-5; 7 positions match TRBD1. CDR3 size: 16 residues. Germline CDR1 LNHNV, CDR2 YYDKDF (reference sequence). The V and J ends lost 5 bases and 3 bases, in that order; junction bases with no gene match: 10. CDR3 residues: CATSATFGQANQPQHF. The CDR3 DNA reads as TGTGCCACCAGCGCTACCTTCGGACAGGCCAATCAGCCCCAGCATTTT.

The genes are TRBV9 and TRBJ1-1, with D perhaps TRBD1 (5 bases). The germline gives CDR1 SGDLS, CDR2 YYNGEE. V shed 1 base and J shed 1 base, with 14 bases lying between them. This CDR3 has 16 residues. CDR3 bases: TGTGCCAGCAGCGTAACTCTCGGCAGGGAGAACACTGAAGCTTTCTTT. It is translated as CASSVTLGRENTEAFF.

The count of this clone is one. CDR3 nucleotides: TGTGCCAGCAGTTACGATAGCTCCTACAATGAGCAGTTCTTC. Protein: CASSYDSSYNEQFF. The genes are TRBV6-2 or TRBV6-3 and TRBJ2-1; D is unclear. The CDR3 totals 14 residues. V was clipped by 2 bases and J by 0 bases, with 5 bases between them. CDR1 and CDR2 (germline): MNHEY, SVGEGT.

The chain is built from TRBV2 and TRBJ2-7, with TRBD1 as a possible D gene (5 bases). CDR1 SNHLY and CDR2 FYNNEI come from the germline V gene. V dropped 3 bases and J dropped 2 bases, with 14 bases sitting between them. CDR3 size: 15 residues. CDR3 region: CASSEPHQGPYEQYF. The CDR3 nucleotides are TGTGCCAGCAGTGAGCCCCACCAGGGTCCCTACGAGCAGTACTTC.

The chain employs TRBV27 and TRBJ2-7; 7 nucleotides agree with TRBD1. The CDR3 totals 12 residues. Per germline, CDR1 MNHEY and CDR2 SMNVEV (reference sequence). The V gene end was trimmed by 5 bases and the J gene end by 3 bases; junction bases not matched to a gene: 1. Written as DNA, the CDR3 is TGTGCCAGCAGTCGGGACAGCTACGAGCAGTACTTC. Amino acids: CASSRDSYEQYF.

The chain recombines TRBV5-8 with TRBJ2-7, with D hard to call. Germline V gene lookup returns CDR1 SGHTS and CDR2 YDEGEE. The CDR3 has 13 residues. V was pared by 4 bases and J by 1 base, with 9 bases between. The CDR3 coding sequence is TGTGCCAGCAGCGCCCAGAATTCCTACGAGCAGTACTTC. This gives the protein CASSAQNSYEQYF.

The chain joins TRBV19 to TRBJ1-5; D is undetermined. V lost 3 bases to trimming and J lost 0 bases, with 6 bases between them. The CDR3 contains 14 residues. Germline CDR1 reads LNHDA; CDR2 reads SQIVND (reference sequence). The CDR3 nucleotides read TGTGCCAGTAGTATTGACATTAGCAATCAGCCCCAGCATTTT. Its translation is CASSIDISNQPQHF.

This chain connects TRBV5-1 to TRBJ2-3; no reliable D call. The ends were cut back, 2 bases at V and 4 bases at J, with 2 bases in the middle. The CDR3 contains 11 residues. In germline, CDR1 is SGHRS, CDR2 YFSETQ. The chain's CDR3 is CASSFADTQYF. DNA of the CDR3: TGCGCCAGCAGCTTTGCAGATACGCAGTATTTT.

This clone was detected once. The chain recombines TRBV27 with TRBJ2-2; D gene uncertain. The CDR3 is made up of 14 amino acids. Trimming stripped 7 bases from V and 4 bases from J, with 13 bases between. Germline CDR1 and CDR2: MNHEY and SMNVEV (reference sequence). CDR3 DNA sequence: TGTGCCAGCAAGGGATTAGAGTTCACCGGGGAGCTGTTTTTT. Its translation is CASKGLEFTGELFF.

CDR3 in DNA: TGTGCCAGCAGCCTTACAGCCCAAGTTTCAACTTACGAGCAGTACTTC. Its protein product is CASSLTAQVSTYEQYF. The genes are TRBV7-8 and TRBJ2-7; D not certain. The V and J ends lost 5 bases and 4 bases respectively, with 21 bases between them. The germline V gene encodes CDR1 SGHVS and CDR2 FQNEAQ. The CDR3 has 16 residues.

The chain couples TRBV11-2 to TRBJ2-5; D perhaps matches TRBD2 (6 bases). Germline-derived CDR1 and CDR2 are SGHAT and FQNNGV. V was pared by 5 bases and J by 1 base, with 17 bases between. The CDR3 sequence is 16 residues long. The CDR3 sequence is CASSAQGLGGQETQYF. In DNA form, the CDR3 reads TGTGCCAGCAGCGCTCAAGGTTTGGGGGGCCAAGAGACCCAGTACTTC.

The chain has TRBV5-1 and TRBJ2-3; D is unclear. V dropped 0 bases and J dropped 2 bases, with 7 bases sitting between them. CDR1 and CDR2 from the germline V gene are SGHRS and YFSETQ. CDR3 length: 14 residues. This CDR3 reads CASSLATITDTQYF. Here the CDR3 DNA reads TGCGCCAGCAGCTTGGCGACGATCACAGATACGCAGTATTTT.

This clone was observed a few times. The same CDR3 can be traced to other DNA sequences in this sample. The chain joins TRBV5-1 to TRBJ2-7; D is undetermined. Trimming pared 1 base from V and 3 bases from J, leaving 5 bases between. The germline gives CDR1 SGHRS, CDR2 YFSETQ. The CDR3 totals 12 residues. The CDR3 coding sequence is TGCGCCAGCAGCTTGTTGGGCTACGAGCAGTACTTC. Amino acid sequence: CASSLLGYEQYF.

This rearrangement joins TRBV29-1 to TRBJ1-1; a weak D match, TRBD1 (6 bases). V lost 1 base to trimming and J lost 1 base, with 19 bases between them. Germline loops: CDR1 SQVTM, CDR2 ANQGSEA. This CDR3 is built from 17 residues. CDR3 in DNA: TGCAGCGTTGAAGGGTACAAGGGGGACACCCCGAACACTGAAGCTTTCTTT. Amino acids: CSVEGYKGDTPNTEAFF.

The gene calls are TRBV6-1 and TRBJ2-1, with D maybe TRBD2 (6 bases). Trimming removed 2 bases at V and 10 bases at J, with 18 bases between. Germline loops: CDR1 MNHNS, CDR2 SASEGT. This CDR3 is 15 amino acids long. CDR3 nucleotide sequence: TGTGCCAGCAGTGAAAGTAGCGGCCCAAAGCGGGAGCAGTTCTTC. Translated, it gives CASSESSGPKREQFF.

The chain has TRBV5-1 and TRBJ1-1; weak D call: TRBD1 (5 bases). This CDR3 has 15 residues. The germline V gene encodes CDR1 SGHRS and CDR2 YFSETQ. Trimming stripped 6 bases from V and 4 bases from J, with 19 bases between. This chain's CDR3 is CASNPEPGPGTEAFF. The CDR3 bases are TGCGCCAGCAACCCGGAGCCAGGGCCAGGCACTGAAGCTTTCTTT.

The V and J genes are TRBV27 and TRBJ1-5; no clear D. The germline V and J ends were trimmed by 6 bases and 0 bases, with 18 bases remaining between them. The germline CDR1 and CDR2 sequences are MNHEY and SMNVEV (reference sequence). There are 17 residues in the CDR3. The DNA of the CDR3 is TGTGCCAGCAGCTCATCGGCGTGGGGATATAGCAATCAGCCCCAGCATTTT. The encoded protein is CASSSSAWGYSNQPQHF.

The chain couples TRBV19 to TRBJ2-7; D is possibly TRBD1 (6 bases). Trimming shortened V by 3 bases and J by 3 bases, and 15 bases separated the two germline ends. Germline loops: CDR1 LNHDA, CDR2 SQIVND (reference sequence). This CDR3 is 15 amino acids long. The CDR3 here is CASSMLQGSDYEQYF. DNA for the CDR3: TGTGCCAGTAGTATGCTGCAGGGGTCTGACTACGAGCAGTACTTC.

The genes are TRBV5-4 and TRBJ2-2; 8 nucleotides match TRBD1. Germline-derived CDR1 and CDR2 are SGHNT and YYREEE (reference sequence). V was pared by 4 bases and J by 3 bases, with 2 bases of the junction left unmatched. The CDR3 contains 14 residues. The CDR3 DNA follows: TGTGCCAGCAGCCCGGGACAGGACACCGGGGAGCTGTTTTTT. As protein: CASSPGQDTGELFF.

The chain uses TRBV7-8 and TRBJ1-5, with 9 bases aligning to TRBD1. In germline, CDR1 is SGHVS, CDR2 FQNEAQ. J was trimmed by 4 bases and V by 4 bases; bases with no gene match: 2. The CDR3 is made up of 14 amino acids. CDR3 bases: TGTGCCAGCAGCTCCGGGACAGGGAATCAGCCCCAGCATTTT. It is translated as CASSSGTGNQPQHF.

CDR3 nucleotides: TGCGCCAGCAGCCTGGGGAGGAATGATGGGGAGACCCAGTACTTC. It yields the protein CASSLGRNDGETQYF. The J gene is TRBJ2-5, the V gene TRBV5-1; weak D call: TRBD2 (6 bases). Germline V gene lookup returns CDR1 SGHRS and CDR2 YFSETQ. The CDR3 totals 15 residues. V was shortened by 4 bases and J by 5 bases, with 18 bases between the two germline ends.

This clone was seen only once. The rearrangement uses TRBV6-5 and TRBJ2-7; D may be TRBD1 (6 bases). This CDR3 contains 15 residues. The germline V and J ends were trimmed by 4 bases and 5 bases, with 18 bases remaining between them. Germline V gene lookup returns CDR1 MNHEY and CDR2 SVGAGI. CDR3 sequence (DNA): TGTGCCAGCAGTTTTGTCGGAACAGGGCCTGACGAGCAGTACTTC. Translated: CASSFVGTGPDEQYF.